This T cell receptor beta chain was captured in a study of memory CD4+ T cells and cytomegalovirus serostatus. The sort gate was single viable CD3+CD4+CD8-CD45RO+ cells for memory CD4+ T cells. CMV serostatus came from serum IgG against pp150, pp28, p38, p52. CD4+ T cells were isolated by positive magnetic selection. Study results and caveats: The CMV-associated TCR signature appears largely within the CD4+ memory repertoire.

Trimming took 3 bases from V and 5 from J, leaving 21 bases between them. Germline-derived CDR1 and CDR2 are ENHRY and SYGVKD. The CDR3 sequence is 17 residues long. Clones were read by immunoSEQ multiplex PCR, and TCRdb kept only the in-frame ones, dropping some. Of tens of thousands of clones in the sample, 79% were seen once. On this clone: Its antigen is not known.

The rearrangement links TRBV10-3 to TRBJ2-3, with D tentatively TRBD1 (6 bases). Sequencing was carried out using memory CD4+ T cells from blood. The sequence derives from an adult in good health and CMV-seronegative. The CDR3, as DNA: TGTGCCATCAGTGATTTGACAGGTCCTTCTCTAGGAGATACGCAGTATTTT. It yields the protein CAISDLTGPSLGDTQYF.